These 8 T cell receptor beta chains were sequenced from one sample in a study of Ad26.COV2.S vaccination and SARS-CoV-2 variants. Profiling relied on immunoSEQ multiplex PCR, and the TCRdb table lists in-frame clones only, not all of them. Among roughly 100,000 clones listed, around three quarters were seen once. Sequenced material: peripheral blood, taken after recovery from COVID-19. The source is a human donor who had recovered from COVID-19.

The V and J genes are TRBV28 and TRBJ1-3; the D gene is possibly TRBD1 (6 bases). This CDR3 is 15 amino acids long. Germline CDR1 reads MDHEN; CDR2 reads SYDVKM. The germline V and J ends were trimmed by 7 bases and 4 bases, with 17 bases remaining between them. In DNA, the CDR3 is TGTGCCAGCATTACTGGGGGGGCAGTCGGAAACACCATATATTTT. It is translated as CASITGGAVGNTIYF.

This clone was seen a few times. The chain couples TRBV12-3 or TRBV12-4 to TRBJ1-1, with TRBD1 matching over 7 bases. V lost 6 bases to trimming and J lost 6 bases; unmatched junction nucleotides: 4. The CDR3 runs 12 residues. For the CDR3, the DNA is TGTGCCAGCAGCACAGGGGACGCTGAAGCTTTCTTT. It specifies CASSTGDAEAFF.

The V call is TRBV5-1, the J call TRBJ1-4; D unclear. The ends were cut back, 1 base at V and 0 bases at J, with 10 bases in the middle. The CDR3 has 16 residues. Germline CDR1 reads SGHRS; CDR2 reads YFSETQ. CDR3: CASSLSGVATNEKLFF. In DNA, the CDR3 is TGCGCCAGCAGCTTGAGTGGGGTTGCAACTAATGAAAAACTGTTTTTT.

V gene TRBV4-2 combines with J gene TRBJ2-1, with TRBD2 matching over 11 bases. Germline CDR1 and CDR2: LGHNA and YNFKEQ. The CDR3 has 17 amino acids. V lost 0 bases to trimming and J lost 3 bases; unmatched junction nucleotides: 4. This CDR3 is CASSQDSLAGGYNEQFF. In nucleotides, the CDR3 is TGTGCCAGCAGCCAAGATTCTCTAGCGGGGGGCTACAATGAGCAGTTCTTC.

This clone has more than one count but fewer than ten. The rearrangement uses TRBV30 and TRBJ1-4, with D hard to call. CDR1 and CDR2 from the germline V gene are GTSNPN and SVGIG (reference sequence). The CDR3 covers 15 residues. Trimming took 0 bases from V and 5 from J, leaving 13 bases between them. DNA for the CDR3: TGTGCCTGGAGTGTACCGAGAAGAAAAAATGAAAAACTGTTTTTT. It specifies CAWSVPRRKNEKLFF.

The CDR3 DNA reads TGTGCCAGCAGCCAAGATCCGTGGGTACTTTCAAACACCGGGGAGCTGTTTTTT. It codes for CASSQDPWVLSNTGELFF. The chain recombines TRBV4-2 with TRBJ2-2; D remains unclear. Germline V gives CDR1 LGHNA, CDR2 YNFKEQ. This CDR3 spans 18 amino acids. The ends were cut back, 0 bases at V and 2 bases at J, with 16 bases in the middle.

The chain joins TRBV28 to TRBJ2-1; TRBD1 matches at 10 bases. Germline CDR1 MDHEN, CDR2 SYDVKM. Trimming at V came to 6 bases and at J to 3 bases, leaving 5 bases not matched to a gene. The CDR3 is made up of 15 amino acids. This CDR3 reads CASSRDRGNYNEQFF. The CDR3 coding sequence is TGTGCCAGCAGCCGGGACAGGGGAAACTACAATGAGCAGTTCTTC.

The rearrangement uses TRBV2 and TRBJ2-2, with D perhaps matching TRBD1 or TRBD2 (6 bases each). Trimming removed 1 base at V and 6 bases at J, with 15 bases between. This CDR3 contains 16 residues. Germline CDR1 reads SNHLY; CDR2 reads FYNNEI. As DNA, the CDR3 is TGTGCCAGCAGTGAAGGGTCTTGGGGGGCAGCCGGGGAGCTGTTTTTT. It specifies CASSEGSWGAAGELFF.